Listed below are T cell receptor beta chains from one sample, sequenced in a study of identical twins. Each CDR3 protein is one row after TCRdb ran MiXCR on the 5' RACE reads. The sample comprises 550,000 to 800,000 distinct CDR3 sequences, roughly 7.1% of which are singletons, and roughly 1.6% rests with the top ten. These data were also reused for a study on yellow fever vaccine responses in identical twins.

Input material: PBMCs. The receptors were gathered from a woman younger than 30 in good health. Each CDR3 is given with its conserved first and last residue. A D gene is named only where the DNA matches it firmly. Size values are once, few and many counts, or a class for expanded clones, and some rows have none.

j_call d_call clone_size v_call cdr3_nt cdr3_aa
TRBJ1-4 . few TRBV6-5 TGTGCCAGCAGATCCTCCAGAGGGGCTAGGGAAAAACTGTTTTTT CASRSSRGAREKLFF
TRBJ2-1 TRBD2 . TRBV27 TGTGCCAGCAGTTTAACCGGGACTAGCGTCTACAATGAGCAGTTCTTC CASSLTGTSVYNEQFF
TRBJ2-1 TRBD2 many TRBV25-1 TGTGCCAGCAGTGAAAGCCGACTAGCGGACAATGAGCAGTTCTTC CASSESRLADNEQFF
TRBJ2-3 TRBD2 . TRBV5-1 TGCGCCAGCAGCAGGACCCCCTCTAGCGGTAATGTCGATACGCAGTATTTT CASSRTPSSGNVDTQYF
TRBJ2-7 TRBD1 . TRBV12-3/TRBV12-4 TGTGCCAGCAGTCCGAGAACCGGGACAGGAACCTACGAGCAGTACTTC CASSPRTGTGTYEQYF
TRBJ2-7 . few TRBV29-1 TGCAGCGTTGTTGCCCATGCTGGGATGCTCTCCTACGAGCAGTACTTC CSVVAHAGMLSYEQYF
TRBJ1-1 . few TRBV6-1 TGTGCCAGCATTCAGACCCGTTTGGAGGCTTTCTTT CASIQTRLEAFF
TRBJ1-1 TRBD1 many TRBV3-1 TGTGCCAGCCGAGCCAGGGACAGGGGCGGCACTGAAGCTTTCTTT CASRARDRGGTEAFF
TRBJ1-1 . few TRBV6-1 TGTGCCAGCAGTGAAAGGGGTTCCAGGGACCTTGTGGAAGCTTTCTTT CASSERGSRDLVEAFF
TRBJ1-4 . many TRBV5-5 TGTGCCAGCAACCCCACAGGGAATGAAAAACTGTTTTTT CASNPTGNEKLFF
TRBJ2-6 . many TRBV29-1 TGCAGCGTTGTGGAGGGTACTGGGGCCAACGTCCTGACTTTC CSVVEGTGANVLTF
TRBJ2-5 TRBD1 . TRBV12-3/TRBV12-4 TGTGCCAGCAGCGGGACAGGGATACAAGAGACCCAGTACTTC CASSGTGIQETQYF
TRBJ2-1 . . TRBV5-1 TGCGCCAGCTCAGGAGCCTCCCACAATGAGCAGTTCTTC CASSGASHNEQFF
TRBJ1-6 . many TRBV24-1 TGTGCCACCAGTTTCGTGGAGTTAAGGAGGTTTATTTCACCCCTCCACTTT CATSFVELRRFISPLHF
TRBJ2-4 TRBD1 . TRBV6-1 TGTGCCAGCAGGTCAGGGGGTAAAAACATTCAGTACTTC CASRSGGKNIQYF
TRBJ2-2 TRBD2 . TRBV7-6 TGTGCCAGCAGCGCGAACCTAGCGGACGTTACCGGGGAGCTGTTTTTT CASSANLADVTGELFF
TRBJ1-2 TRBD1 . TRBV5-1 TGCGCCAGCAGCCCGGGCGACAGGGACAACTATGGCTACACCTTC CASSPGDRDNYGYTF
TRBJ2-3 . many TRBV15 TGTGCCACCAGCAGAGACAGGGTTAGCACAGATACGCAGTATTTT CATSRDRVSTDTQYF
TRBJ2-1 . few TRBV29-1 TGCAGCGTCGCGGGACACCCGGAGGCGAGTGAGCAGTTCTTC CSVAGHPEASEQFF
TRBJ2-3 TRBD2 many TRBV7-2 TGTGCCAGCAGCACCCTAGCGGGGGGTTCAGATACGCAGTATTTT CASSTLAGGSDTQYF
TRBJ1-1 . . TRBV7-9 TGTGCCAGCAGCCCTACGACAGGCTACATGAACACTGAAGCTTTCTTT CASSPTTGYMNTEAFF
TRBJ2-1 . . TRBV10-3 TGTGCCATCAGCGACGGGTCCCAAACGAATGAGCAGTTCTTC CAISDGSQTNEQFF